The 28 T cell receptor beta chains listed next were all sequenced from one sample in a study of molecular identifiers for immune sequencing clone quantification. From the PCR reads, TCRdb called clonotypes with MiXCR, one entry per CDR3 protein. The data hold nearly 55,000 distinct CDR3 sequences, with about a third observed a single time. Sequencing used naive CD8+ T cells from blood, with Jurkat cell RNA spiked in. Described subset: FACS-sorted CD8+CD4-CCR7+CD45RA+ naive T cells. The receptors derive from a human donor in good health. Some libraries in this study had Jurkat cell RNA spiked in.

This sequence joins TRBV6-6 and TRBJ2-4; D gene uncertain. Trimming removed 2 bases at V and 7 bases at J, with 6 bases between. CDR1 and CDR2 from the germline V gene are MNHNY and SVGAGI (reference sequence). CDR3 length: 12 residues. This chain's CDR3 is CASSYGMNIQYF. The CDR3 DNA sequence: TGTGCCAGCAGTTACGGGATGAACATTCAGTACTTC.

This clonotype showed up many times. J is TRBJ2-3 and V is TRBV15, with TRBD2 matching 9 bases. Germline V gene data show CDR1 as LNHNV and CDR2 as YYDKDF (reference sequence). After removal of 4 bases from V and 3 bases from J, the junction contained 11 bases not matched to a gene. The length of the CDR3 is 17 residues. CDR3 nucleotides: TGTGCCACCAGCATTCTGGGCGGGAGGGCCGAAACAGATACGCAGTATTTT. It translates to CATSILGGRAETDTQYF.

This rearrangement joins TRBV4-3 to TRBJ2-7, with no clear D. Looked up from germline, CDR1 is LGHNA and CDR2 is YSLEER. V was clipped by 1 base and J by 4 bases, with 8 bases between them. This CDR3 is 13 amino acids long. The CDR3 nucleotides are TGCGCCAGCAGCCAAGGGCCTGGTTACGAGCAGTACTTC. It codes for CASSQGPGYEQYF.

The genes are TRBV24-1 and TRBJ2-5; TRBD1 might be the D (5 bases). The V gene lost 3 bases and the J gene lost 0 bases, with 13 bases spanning the gap. The CDR3 is 16 amino acids. Germline V gene sequence: CDR1 KGHDR, CDR2 SFDVKD. Here the CDR3 reads CATSDKMKGYQETQYF. The CDR3 region has the DNA TGTGCCACCAGTGATAAAATGAAGGGGTACCAAGAGACCCAGTACTTC.

The CDR3 DNA follows: TGTGCCAGCAGCTTAGGGGGGAGAACCTACAATGAGCAGTTCTTC. Amino acid sequence: CASSLGGRTYNEQFF. This rearrangement joins TRBV7-9 to TRBJ2-1; tentatively, D is TRBD1 or TRBD2 (5 bases each). CDR1 is SEHNR, CDR2 FQNEAQ, per germline (reference sequence). Trimming cost V 1 base and J 2 bases, with 9 bases left between them. This CDR3 has 15 amino acids.

A note on this clonotype: A single base separates this from a much larger clone, so it may be a read error. V and J are TRBV7-9 and TRBJ2-4; D is undetermined. In germline, CDR1 is SEHNR, CDR2 FQNEAQ (reference sequence). This CDR3 has 14 amino acids. For the CDR3, the DNA is TGTGCCTGCAGCTCGGCCCTAGCCAAAAACATTCAGTACTTC. This gives the protein CACSSALAKNIQYF.

Comment on this clonotype: This clone may be a read error of a much larger clone one base away. The genes are TRBV7-2 and TRBJ2-3; 15 bases agree with TRBD2. The CDR3 is made up of 16 amino acids. Germline V gene sequence: CDR1 SGHTA, CDR2 FQGNSA. V shed 1 base and J 4 bases; nucleotides not matched to a gene: 0. The CDR3 bases are TGTGCCAGCAGCTTAGGGACTAGCGGGAGGGCAGATACGCAGTATTTT. Encoded protein: CASSLGTSGRADTQYF.

Note on this clonotype: This may arise from a read error, as a much more abundant clone is one base away. The chain combines TRBV27 with TRBJ2-5; possible D gene TRBD1, 6 bases. The V end lost 6 bases, the J end lost 5 bases, and 19 bases lay between the germline ends. Germline V gives CDR1 MNHEY, CDR2 SMNVEV (reference sequence). This CDR3 comprises 15 residues. The CDR3 sequence: CASSAATGLHETQYF. CDR3 in DNA: TGTGCCAGCAGCGCCGCGACAGGCCTTCATGAGACCCAGTACTTC.

V gene TRBV28 combines with J gene TRBJ2-5, with D unclear. Germline V gene lookup returns CDR1 MDHEN and CDR2 SYDVKM. The length of the CDR3 is 12 residues. Trimming removed 4 bases from V and 4 bases from J, with 7 bases in between. Written as DNA, the CDR3 is TGTGCCAGCAGTTCTTCTCTAGAGACCCAGTACTTC. Translation: CASSSSLETQYF.

This clonotype was detected ten times or more. J is TRBJ1-1 and V is TRBV14, with D uncertain. Trimming pared 5 bases from V and 4 bases from J, leaving 8 bases between. This CDR3 comprises 12 residues. Germline CDR1 and CDR2: SGHDN and FVKESK. CDR3 region: CASSSVGTEAFF. CDR3 nucleotides: TGTGCCAGCAGCTCGGTCGGCACTGAAGCTTTCTTT.

The chain uses TRBV12-3 or TRBV12-4 and TRBJ1-6, with D perhaps matching TRBD1 (6 bases). Trimming shortened V by 2 bases and J by 8 bases, and 10 bases separated the two germline ends. CDR3 length: 14 residues. The CDR3 region is CASSLSGVYSPLHF. DNA of the CDR3: TGTGCCAGCAGTTTATCAGGGGTTTATTCACCCCTCCACTTT.

This clonotype occurred a few times. The J gene is TRBJ2-1, the V gene TRBV27; 9 positions agree with TRBD2. This CDR3 has 16 amino acids. Germline CDR1 and CDR2: MNHEY and SMNVEV (reference sequence). The trim removed 2 bases at V and 6 bases at J, leaving 8 bases unmatched. The CDR3 DNA reads TGTGCCAGCAGTTTACTTTATGCTAGCGGGATCAATGAGCAGTTCTTC. It specifies CASSLLYASGINEQFF.

With respect to this clonotype: Mismatch with germline at one junction end may stem from a read error. This rearrangement joins TRBV10-3 to TRBJ2-7; TRBD2 is a possible D gene (6 bases). Germline V gene sequence: CDR1 ENHRY, CDR2 SYGVKD. The CDR3 loop spans 15 amino acids. CDR3 sequence (DNA): TGTGCCACCAGTGAGTCGGGACTCAAGCCCTACGAGCAGTACTTC. Translation gives CATSESGLKPYEQYF.

This chain joins TRBV24-1 and TRBJ2-7; D possibly matches TRBD1 or TRBD2 (5 bases each). V lost 4 bases, J lost 2 bases, and 17 bases lay in between. The length of the CDR3 is 16 residues. Germline V gives CDR1 KGHDR, CDR2 SFDVKD. CDR3 nucleotides: TGTGCCACCAGTGACCTCTGGGGCGGGTCCCCCTACGAGCAGTACTTC. Translated: CATSDLWGGSPYEQYF.

This clonotype was observed at least ten times. The V and J genes are TRBV7-3 and TRBJ2-2; D not resolved. This CDR3 region has 17 residues. V lost 1 base and J lost 3, with 15 bases in between. CDR1 is SGHTA, CDR2 FQGTGA, per germline. The CDR3 region is CASSLNPSLGYTGELFF. For the CDR3, the DNA is TGTGCCAGCAGCTTAAACCCAAGCCTTGGGTACACCGGGGAGCTGTTTTTT.

A word on this clonotype: A much more abundant neighbour one base away suggests this may be a read error. The CDR3 end shows no conserved phenylalanine or tryptophan, and so a read error is likely. The chain joins TRBV3-1 to TRBJ1-2; 8 bases align to TRBD1. CDR1 and CDR2 from the germline V gene are LGHDT and YNNKEL (reference sequence). This CDR3 region has 14 residues. Germline trimming cut 4 bases from V and 6 bases from J; bases unmatched to any gene: 7. In DNA form, the CDR3 reads TGTGCCAGCAGCCCCCGAGACAGGGGTCATGGCTACACCTAC. Amino acids: CASSPRDRGHGYTY.

This clonotype showed up just a few times. This chain links TRBV11-2 with TRBJ2-5; the D gene is possibly TRBD2 (5 bases). Trimming left V 0 bases short and J 2 bases short, with 10 bases between. This CDR3 region has 15 residues. CDR1 is SGHAT and CDR2 is FQNNGV in the germline V gene. The CDR3 is CASSLEARGQETQYF. Written as DNA, the CDR3 is TGTGCCAGCAGCTTAGAGGCCCGGGGACAAGAGACCCAGTACTTC.

This clonotype was picked up many times. The chain's CDR3 is CATRQGRNTGELFF. The CDR3 DNA follows: TGTGCCACCCGACAGGGGAGGAACACCGGGGAGCTGTTTTTT. The chain carries TRBV2 and TRBJ2-2, with TRBD1 matching 8 bases. From germline, CDR1 is SNHLY and CDR2 FYNNEI. The CDR3 contains 14 residues. Trimming took 10 bases from V and 1 from J; bases not matched to a gene: 5.

Here the CDR3 reads CASRYTGELFF. The CDR3 DNA follows: TGTGCCAGCAGATATACCGGGGAGCTGTTTTTT. The chain has TRBV7-6 and TRBJ2-2; unclear D gene. The CDR3 is 11 amino acids. Germline V gives CDR1 SGHVS, CDR2 FNYEAQ. The V end was cut by 6 bases, the J end by 5 bases, with 4 bases between.

With regard to this clonotype: The conserved closing phenylalanine or tryptophan is absent in this CDR3, likely reflecting a read error. The rearrangement links TRBV24-1 to TRBJ2-5, with 7 bases matching TRBD1. This CDR3 spans 16 amino acids. Trimming removed 2 bases from V and 0 bases from J; junction bases left unmatched: 5. CDR1 is KGHDR, CDR2 SFDVKD, per germline. CDR3: CATSDWTGLYQETQYI. CDR3 in DNA: TGTGCCACCAGTGATTGGACAGGATTGTACCAAGAGACCCAGTACATC.

This clonotype has just a few counts. This chain connects TRBV12-3 or TRBV12-4 to TRBJ2-3, with no clear D. The CDR3 has 13 residues. V lost 8 bases and J 2 bases, leaving 11 bases between the germline ends. The CDR3 DNA follows: TGTGCCAGCTACGGGTGGTCCACAGATACGCAGTATTTT. Its translation is CASYGWSTDTQYF.

This clonotype was seen a handful of times. One end of the junction fails to match germline, which may point to a read error. The CDR3 loop reads CASSIIGTGPVDAQYF. CDR3 coding DNA: TGTGCCAGCAGTATCATTGGGACAGGTCCGGTAGATGCGCAGTATTTT. The chain combines TRBV7-9 with TRBJ2-3; 8 positions agree with TRBD1. The CDR3 covers 16 residues. Germline V gene sequence: CDR1 SEHNR, CDR2 FQNEAQ (reference sequence).

About this clonotype: Given a much more abundant clone one base away, this may be a read error. The V call is TRBV9, the J call TRBJ2-6; 8 nucleotides line up with TRBD1. The V gene end was trimmed by 1 base and the J gene end by 2 bases; junction bases not matched to a gene: 8. From germline, CDR1 is SGDLS and CDR2 YYNGEE. The CDR3 length is 18 residues. The CDR3 loop reads CASSVRGARGPGANVLTF. The CDR3 DNA reads as TGTGCCAGCAGCGTACGAGGAGCCAGGGGGCCTGGGGCCAACGTCCTGACTTTC.

Of note for this clonotype: A single base separates this from a much larger clone, so it may be a read error. The chain uses TRBV7-8 and TRBJ2-1; either TRBD1 or TRBD2 may fit D (6 bases each). The germline V and J ends were trimmed by 5 bases and 0 bases, with 20 bases remaining between them. This CDR3 contains 18 residues. Germline V gene lookup returns CDR1 SGHVS and CDR2 FQNEAQ. CDR3 DNA sequence: TGTGCCAGCAGCCGTAAGGGGGGCGCATACTCCTCCTACAATGAGCAGTTCTTC. Amino acids: CASSRKGGAYSSYNEQFF.

The chain joins TRBV12-3 or TRBV12-4 to TRBJ2-1; TRBD2 aligns across 7 bases. V lost 7 bases, J lost 9 bases, and 15 bases stayed unmatched. This CDR3 comprises 15 residues. CDR3 sequence reads: CASTVFGGGPVEQFF. The CDR3 region has the DNA TGTGCCAGCACCGTTTTTGGGGGAGGGCCTGTTGAGCAGTTCTTC.

This clonotype was observed at least ten times. The rearrangement uses TRBV7-9 and TRBJ2-7; D unclear. The CDR3 runs to 13 residues. CDR1 and CDR2 (germline): SEHNR, FQNEAQ (reference sequence). V was clipped by 5 bases and J by 4 bases, with 12 bases between them. This CDR3 is CASSPLLEYEQYF. CDR3 coding DNA: TGTGCCAGCAGCCCGCTTTTGGAATACGAGCAGTACTTC.

This clonotype was detected ten times or more. The rearrangement uses TRBV6-5 and TRBJ1-1; the match to TRBD1 covers 7 bases. The V and J ends lost 6 bases and 1 base, in that order; junction bases with no gene match: 11. The CDR3 loop spans 16 amino acids. From germline, CDR1 is MNHEY and CDR2 SVGAGI. The CDR3 here is CASSPLSRDRNTEAFF. CDR3 DNA sequence: TGTGCCAGCAGCCCTCTCAGCCGGGACAGGAACACTGAAGCTTTCTTT.

This clonotype was found a few times. No conserved phenylalanine or tryptophan is present at the end of the CDR3, so a read error is the likely explanation. The V and J genes are TRBV28 and TRBJ1-5; D is unresolved. V lost 3 bases and J 0 bases, leaving 6 bases between the germline ends. The CDR3 is 14 residues long. In germline, CDR1 is MDHEN, CDR2 SYDVKM. This CDR3 reads CASSFDSSNQPQHL. In DNA form, the CDR3 reads TGTGCCAGCAGTTTCGATAGTAGCAATCAGCCCCAGCATCTT.